These 3 T cell receptor beta chains share one sample of origin, sequenced in a study of cytomegalovirus exposure and HLA in healthy donors. Amplification used 60 Vbeta primers and 13 Jbeta primers. Method: immunoSEQ multiplex PCR; TCRdb's copy keeps in-frame clones and lacks some. The data contain around 150,000 clones, 70% to 90% of them singletons. The specimen was PBMCs. These receptors all stem from a man in his late teens or twenties in good health and CMV-seropositive.

The chain has TRBV10-1 and TRBJ2-1; 11 bases are a match to TRBD1. The ends lost 5 bases at V and 7 bases at J; junction bases unmatched: 7. This CDR3 is built from 15 residues. CDR1 is WNHNN and CDR2 is SYGVQD in the germline V gene (reference sequence). The CDR3 DNA reads TGCGCCAGCAGTTTCAACCGGGACAGGGGGAATGAGCAGTTCTTC. It encodes CASSFNRDRGNEQFF.

The genes are TRBV6-5 and TRBJ1-2, with D maybe TRBD1 (5 bases). From germline, CDR1 is MNHEY and CDR2 SVGAGI. Trimming shortened V by 6 bases and J by 4 bases, and 9 bases separated the two germline ends. This CDR3 is 12 amino acids long. The CDR3 region has the DNA TGTGCCAGCAGGTCGACAGCCTATGGCTACACCTTC. This codes for CASRSTAYGYTF.

The gene calls are TRBV18 and TRBJ1-1, with D unclear. CDR1 KGHSH and CDR2 LQKENI come from the germline V gene. V lost 4 bases, J lost 4 bases, and 4 bases lay in between. The CDR3 spans 11 residues. The CDR3 bases are TGTGCCAGCTCACGGAGCACTGAAGCTTTCTTT. Translated: CASSRSTEAFF.